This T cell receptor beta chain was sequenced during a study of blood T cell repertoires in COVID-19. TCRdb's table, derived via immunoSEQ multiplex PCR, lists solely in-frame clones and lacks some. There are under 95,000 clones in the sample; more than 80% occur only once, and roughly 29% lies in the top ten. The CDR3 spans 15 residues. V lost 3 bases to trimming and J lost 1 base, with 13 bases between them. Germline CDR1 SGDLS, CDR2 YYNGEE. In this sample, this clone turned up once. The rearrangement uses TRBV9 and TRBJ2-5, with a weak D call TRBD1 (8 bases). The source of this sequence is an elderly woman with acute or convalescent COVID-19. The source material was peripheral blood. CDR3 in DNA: TGTGCCAGCAGCGGCGGGGGACAGGCCCAAGAGACCCAGTACTTC. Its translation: CASSGGGQAQETQYF. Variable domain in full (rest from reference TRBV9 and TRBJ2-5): DSGVTQTPKHLITATGQRVTLRCSPRSGDLSVYWYQQSLDQGLQFLIQYYNGEERAKGNILERFSAQQFPDLHSELNLSSLELGDSALYFCASSGGGQAQETQYFGPGTRLLVL.